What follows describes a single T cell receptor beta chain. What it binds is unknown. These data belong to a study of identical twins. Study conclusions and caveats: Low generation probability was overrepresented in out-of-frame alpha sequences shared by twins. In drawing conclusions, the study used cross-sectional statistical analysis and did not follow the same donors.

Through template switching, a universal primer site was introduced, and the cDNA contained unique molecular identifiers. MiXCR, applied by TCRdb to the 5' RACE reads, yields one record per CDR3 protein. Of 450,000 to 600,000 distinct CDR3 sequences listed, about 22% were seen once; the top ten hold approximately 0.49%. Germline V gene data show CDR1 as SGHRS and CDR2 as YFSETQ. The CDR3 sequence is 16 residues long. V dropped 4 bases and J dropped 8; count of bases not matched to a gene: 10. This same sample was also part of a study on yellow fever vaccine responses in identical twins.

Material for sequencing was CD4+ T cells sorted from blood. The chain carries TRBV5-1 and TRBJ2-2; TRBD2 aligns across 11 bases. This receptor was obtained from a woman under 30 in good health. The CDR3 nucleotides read TGCGCCAGCAGCCTCGGGACTAGCGGTACCCTGGGGGAGCTGTTTTTT. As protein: CASSLGTSGTLGELFF.